This TCR beta chain comes out of a study of T cell changes during pregnancy in multiple sclerosis. The V gene lost 3 bases and the J gene lost 2 bases, with 8 bases spanning the gap. The germline gives CDR1 MDHEN, CDR2 SYDVKM. The CDR3 spans 13 residues. Data came from immunoSEQ multiplex PCR; TCRdb stores just in-frame clones and leaves some out. The sample holds tens of thousands of clones, over 85% seen once. The starting material was peripheral blood, obtained in the third trimester of pregnancy. The gene calls are TRBV28 and TRBJ2-7; D possibly corresponds to TRBD1 (5 bases). The TCR originated in a female donor with multiple sclerosis, enrolled in a pregnancy study. CDR3 region: CASSFGRAYEQYF. The CDR3 DNA sequence: TGTGCCAGCAGTTTTGGCAGGGCCTACGAGCAGTACTTC.